Listed here are 24 T cell receptor beta chains from one sample, sequenced in a study of T cell changes during pregnancy in multiple sclerosis. Generated by immunoSEQ multiplex PCR, the TCRdb table keeps only in-frame clones and is missing some. The sample consists of around 46,000 clones, 80% to 90% of them appearing once. Sequencing was performed on CD8+ T cells from peripheral blood mononuclear cells, taken in the second trimester of pregnancy. These TCRs come from a female donor with multiple sclerosis, enrolled in a pregnancy study.

The V call is TRBV2, the J call TRBJ1-2; tentative D call: TRBD1 (6 bases). Per the germline V gene, CDR1 is SNHLY and CDR2 is FYNNEI. The V gene lost 0 bases and the J gene lost 5 bases, with 16 bases spanning the gap. The CDR3 is 16 residues long. CDR3 loop: CASSEAPGGDRYGYTF. The CDR3 DNA reads TGTGCCAGCAGTGAAGCGCCGGGGGGCGATAGGTATGGCTACACCTTC.

V is TRBV7-9 and J is TRBJ2-5, with TRBD2 as a possible D gene (6 bases). CDR1 and CDR2 (germline): SEHNR, FQNEAQ (reference sequence). The V gene lost 1 base and the J gene lost 4 bases, with 13 bases spanning the gap. CDR3 size: 15 residues. The CDR3 region has the DNA TGTGCCAGCAGCTTAGTATCCCGGGGGAGAGAGACCCAGTACTTC. Amino acids: CASSLVSRGRETQYF.

Note on this clone: One end of the junction does not line up with germline, which may come from a read error. This rearrangement joins TRBV7-7 to TRBJ2-5; 8 bases map to TRBD2. CDR3 size: 15 residues. Germline CDR1 and CDR2: SSHAT and FNYEAQ (reference sequence). DNA for the CDR3: TGTGCTAGCAGTTCTTGGACTAGCCCCTGGGAGACCCAGTACTTC. Translated, it gives CASSSWTSPWETQYF.

This chain connects TRBV27 to TRBJ2-5; a possible D gene is TRBD2 (6 bases). Germline values: CDR1 MNHEY, CDR2 SMNVEV (reference sequence). The CDR3 totals 15 residues. Trimming shortened V by 6 bases and J by 3 bases, and 17 bases separated the two germline ends. The DNA of the CDR3 is TGTGCCAGCAGCCTGACGGGACTTCGGAAAGAGACCCAGTACTTC. It translates to CASSLTGLRKETQYF.

The gene calls are TRBV7-8 and TRBJ2-7; 7 bases map to TRBD2. The CDR3 consists of 13 residues. Germline assignment: CDR1 SGHVS and CDR2 FQNEAQ. With V trimmed by 4 bases and J by 4 bases, 4 bases remained unmatched. CDR3 sequence (DNA): TGTGCCAGCAGCTACAGGCGGGGGTACGAGCAGTACTTC. This gives the protein CASSYRRGYEQYF.

The CDR3 protein is CASSAGGDSRNQPQHF. As DNA, the CDR3 is TGTGCCAGCAGCGCAGGAGGGGACAGCAGAAATCAGCCCCAGCATTTT. The V and J genes are TRBV9 and TRBJ1-5; TRBD1 agrees at 7 bases. The CDR3 contains 16 residues. V dropped 3 bases and J dropped 4; count of bases not matched to a gene: 10. Germline lookup yields CDR1 SGDLS and CDR2 YYNGEE.

The genes are TRBV6-5 and TRBJ2-1, with 8 bases that match TRBD2. Germline V gene data show CDR1 as MNHEY and CDR2 as SVGAGI. The junction had 7 bases not matched to a gene; V was cut back by 6 bases and J by 9 bases. The CDR3 contains 13 residues. The CDR3 region is CASRISGTSEQFF. The DNA of the CDR3 is TGTGCCAGCAGAATTAGCGGGACAAGTGAGCAGTTCTTC.

DNA for the CDR3: TGTGCCAGCAGTGAATTCGCGCAGTATTTT. This translates into CASSEFAQYF. The chain links TRBV6-1 to TRBJ2-3; D gene uncertain. CDR3 length: 10 amino acids. The germline V and J ends were trimmed by 2 bases and 10 bases, with 4 bases remaining between them. Germline values: CDR1 MNHNS, CDR2 SASEGT.

The chain employs TRBV5-6 and TRBJ2-5; tentatively, D is TRBD2 (6 bases). The V end was cut by 4 bases, the J end by 4 bases, with 17 bases between. The CDR3 sequence is 15 residues long. Germline CDR1 SGHDT, CDR2 YYEEEE. The CDR3 sequence: CASSPPGAGIETQYF. Here the CDR3 DNA reads TGTGCCAGCAGCCCACCGGGAGCAGGAATAGAGACCCAGTACTTC. Full variable domain (remainder filled in from reference TRBV5-6 and TRBJ2-5): DAGVTQSPTHLIKTRGQQVTLRCSPKSGHDTVSWYQQALGQGPQFIFQYYEEEERQRGNFPDRFSGHQFPNYSSELNVNALLLGDSALYLCASSPPGAGIETQYFGPGTRLLVL.

The V and J genes are TRBV6-6 and TRBJ2-7; D unclear. V lost 2 bases and J 6 bases, leaving 5 bases between the germline ends. The CDR3 extends over 11 amino acids. Per germline, CDR1 MNHNY and CDR2 SVGAGI (reference sequence). The DNA of the CDR3 is TGTGCCAGCAGTTACGGCACCGAGCAGTACTTC. Protein product: CASSYGTEQYF.

In this sample, this clone turned up once. The rearrangement joins TRBV6-1 to TRBJ1-1; unclear D gene. This CDR3 is 13 amino acids long. Germline V gene data show CDR1 as MNHNS and CDR2 as SASEGT. V dropped 4 bases and J dropped 0 bases, with 6 bases sitting between them. CDR3 residues: CASSASMNTEAFF. The CDR3 DNA is TGTGCCAGCAGTGCGAGCATGAACACTGAAGCTTTCTTT.

V and J are TRBV18 and TRBJ1-2; 8 bases are shared with TRBD1. CDR1 is KGHSH, CDR2 LQKENI, per germline. The length of the CDR3 is 13 residues. V trimming: 5 bases; J trimming: 8 bases; junction bases outside the gene matches: 7. CDR3 nucleotides: TGTGCCAGCTCAGCAGGGGGCGAGAGAGGCTACACCTTC. Protein: CASSAGGERGYTF.

The chain combines TRBV7-9 with TRBJ1-4; 8 nucleotides align to TRBD1. The germline V gene has CDR1 SEHNR and CDR2 FQNEAQ (reference sequence). The V and J ends lost 5 bases and 5 bases, in that order; junction bases with no gene match: 10. There are 16 residues in the CDR3. CDR3 bases: TGTGCCAGCAGCGATGCTCCGACAGGGGAAAATGAAAAACTGTTTTTT. Translation gives CASSDAPTGENEKLFF.

The rearrangement uses TRBV19 and TRBJ2-1, with 9 bases aligning to TRBD1. J gave up 9 bases and V 3 bases, and 15 bases lay outside the gene matches. This CDR3 contains 17 residues. Germline V gene data show CDR1 as LNHDA and CDR2 as SQIVND (reference sequence). CDR3 amino acids: CASSIDGTGGGGGEQFF. The CDR3, as DNA: TGTGCCAGTAGTATCGACGGTACAGGGGGCGGAGGGGGTGAGCAGTTCTTC. Together with reference TRBV19 and TRBJ2-1, the CDR3 gives the full variable domain: DGGITQSPKYLFRKEGQNVTLSCEQNLNHDAMYWYRQDPGQGLRLIYYSQIVNDFQKGDIAEGYSVSREKKESFPLTVTSAQKNPTAFYLCASSIDGTGGGGGEQFFGPGTRLTVL.

The chain carries TRBV5-1 and TRBJ2-1, with D hard to call. CDR3 length equals 17 residues. V dropped 3 bases and J dropped 4 bases, with 20 bases sitting between them. Germline V gives CDR1 SGHRS, CDR2 YFSETQ. CDR3 in DNA: TGCGCCAGCAGCTCCCCCTCATCGGAGATATCATACAATGAGCAGTTCTTC. Amino acid sequence: CASSSPSSEISYNEQFF.

This chain uses TRBV27 with TRBJ1-1; 9 nucleotides line up with TRBD1. Per germline, CDR1 MNHEY and CDR2 SMNVEV (reference sequence). The V gene end was trimmed by 5 bases and the J gene end by 5 bases; junction bases not matched to a gene: 3. The CDR3 runs 13 residues. The CDR3 is CASSPGQGTEAFF. CDR3 sequence (DNA): TGTGCCAGCAGTCCGGGACAGGGAACTGAAGCTTTCTTT.

V is TRBV4-1 and J is TRBJ1-1; unclear D gene. CDR3 length: 14 amino acids. Trimming took 0 bases from V and 1 from J, leaving 6 bases between them. The V gene's germline CDR1 is MGHRA and CDR2 YSYEKL. The DNA of the CDR3 is TGCGCCAGCAGCCAAGATTTCGGGAACACTGAAGCTTTCTTT. This encodes CASSQDFGNTEAFF.

V and J are TRBV2 and TRBJ2-3, with D possibly TRBD2 on 5 matching bases. The CDR3 has 14 residues. Trimming removed 1 base at V and 2 bases at J, with 7 bases between. Germline V lookup: CDR1 SNHLY, CDR2 FYNNEI. In nucleotides, the CDR3 is TGTGCCAGCAGTGAAGGGAGGTCCACAGATACGCAGTATTTT. Its protein product is CASSEGRSTDTQYF.

The genes are TRBV9 and TRBJ2-1; the D gene is possibly TRBD2 (7 bases). The CDR3 has 16 amino acids. The germline CDR1 and CDR2 sequences are SGDLS and YYNGEE. V lost 2 bases, J lost 1 base, and 13 bases lay in between. CDR3 protein: CASSVGGGASYNEQFF. The CDR3 DNA reads as TGTGCCAGCAGCGTGGGAGGGGGGGCTTCCTACAATGAGCAGTTCTTC.

A few counts support this clone. The chain uses TRBV19 and TRBJ1-1; D unclear. V was pared by 3 bases and J by 2 bases, with 13 bases between. The CDR3 has 15 residues. Germline CDR1 LNHDA, CDR2 SQIVND (reference sequence). CDR3 in DNA: TGTGCCAGTAGTATCCCCGTTCACACAAACACTGAAGCTTTCTTT. Residues: CASSIPVHTNTEAFF.

This chain joins TRBV6-5 and TRBJ2-7, with 7 positions matching TRBD1. From germline, CDR1 is MNHEY and CDR2 SVGAGI. V was clipped by 10 bases and J by 3 bases; unmatched bases: 6. CDR3 length: 12 amino acids. The CDR3 DNA is TGTGCCACCCGGGCAGGGGGCTACGAGCAGTACTTC. Translating gives CATRAGGYEQYF.

This sequence joins TRBV4-2 and TRBJ2-1, with a tentative D call TRBD2 (5 bases). With 1 base removed from V and 6 bases from J, the gap between germline ends came to 13 bases. Germline V lookup: CDR1 LGHNA, CDR2 YNFKEQ. CDR3 length: 15 residues. CDR3: CASSQAEVAGNEQFF. The DNA of the CDR3 is TGTGCCAGCAGCCAAGCAGAGGTGGCGGGCAATGAGCAGTTCTTC.

This chain joins TRBV7-2 and TRBJ2-5, with D tentatively TRBD1 (7 bases). The V gene lost 1 base and the J gene lost 4 bases, with 13 bases spanning the gap. Germline CDR1 and CDR2: SGHTA and FQGNSA. This CDR3 comprises 15 residues. The CDR3 is CASSLGGAGGETQYF. The CDR3 region has the DNA TGTGCCAGCAGCTTAGGGGGGGCAGGGGGAGAGACCCAGTACTTC.

The V and J genes are TRBV19 and TRBJ2-3; 11 bases are shared with TRBD2. The ends lost 6 bases at V and 1 base at J; junction bases unmatched: 6. The CDR3 sequence is 16 residues long. Germline loops: CDR1 LNHDA, CDR2 SQIVND (reference sequence). The CDR3: CASRISGGAGTDTQYF. The CDR3 region has the DNA TGTGCCAGTAGGATTAGCGGGGGGGCCGGCACAGATACGCAGTATTTT.